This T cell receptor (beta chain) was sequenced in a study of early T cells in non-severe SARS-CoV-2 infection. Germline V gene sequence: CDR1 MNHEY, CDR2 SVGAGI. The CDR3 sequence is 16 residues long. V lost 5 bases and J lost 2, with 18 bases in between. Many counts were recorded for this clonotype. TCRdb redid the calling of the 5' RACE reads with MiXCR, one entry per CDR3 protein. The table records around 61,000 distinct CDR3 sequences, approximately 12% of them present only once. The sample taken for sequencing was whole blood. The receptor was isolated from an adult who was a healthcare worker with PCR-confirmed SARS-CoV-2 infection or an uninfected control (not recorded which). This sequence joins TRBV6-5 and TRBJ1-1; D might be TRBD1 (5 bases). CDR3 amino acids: CASSPHFGGDNTEAFF. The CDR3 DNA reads TGTGCCAGCAGTCCCCACTTTGGAGGGGATAACACTGAAGCTTTCTTT.